This T cell receptor (beta chain) was identified in a study of T cells in localized non-small cell lung cancer (dated by TCRdb to 2018 to 2021). With respect to the entire study: The study examined T cell repertoires in 200 to 250 patients with early-stage NSCLC and compared tumors with uninvolved tumor-adjacent lungs. The cohort consisted of around 250 treatment-naive NSCLC patients whose localized lung tumors had been resected. The mean age of the NSCLC patients was around 67 years, with 130 or so men and about a hundred women. What the work shows at the level of the full study, not this receptor alone: Longer overall survival was associated with higher blood T cell density, whereas shorter survival was associated with higher adjacent-lung clonality. Because multi-region tumor sequencing was not done, intratumor heterogeneity could not be ruled out. Because of the exploratory design, TCR variables were selected using unadjusted p-values without false-discovery rate correction. Uninvolved tumor-adjacent lung showed the highest T cell clonality, higher than tumor, which suggests more focused antigenic responses in the uninvolved tumor-adjacent lung. A median of roughly 60 of the top 100 tumor clones were detected in paired uninvolved adjacent lung, and around 30 of these tumor clones were also found among the top 100 clones of the paired uninvolved adjacent lung.

The immunoSEQ Assay was used to sequence TCR beta CDR3 regions from DNA. The study's own analysis went as follows. T cell density was computed as TCR beta template counts normalized to usable DNA estimated by amplifying housekeeping genes. Using the preseqR package, richness was estimated by extrapolating to 120,000 templates for tissue samples and 400,000 templates for PBMC samples. Clonality was defined by subtracting Pielou's evenness from one. To identify tissue-enriched TCRs, differential abundance testing was run on productive amino-acid clonotypes with a minimum total count of 5 and an alpha of 0.1. The Jaccard Index and the Morisita Overlap Index were used to measure how much the repertoires overlapped between compartments. GLIPH clustered TCR beta CDR3s with public tetramer-defined viral CDR3s; viral motifs required at least three viral sequences plus V-gene enrichment. TCRdb provides this immuneACCESS table in a form limited to in-frame rearrangements. Some clones are lacking; in checked studies, under half of them reflect an unresolved V gene, and why the rest are absent is not known. V, J and clone size derive from that table, while D and trimming were established from the DNA sequence. The sample data list about 92,000 clones, and around 90% of these were observed just once. The top ten clonotypes cover roughly 4.3% of the sample.

At diagnosis, peripheral blood, uninvolved tumor-adjacent lung and tumor were collected and stored as a combination of fresh-frozen and FFPE material. For TCR repertoire profiling, the blood samples were analyzed as peripheral blood mononuclear cells. Germline trimming amounts to 4 bases on V and 3 bases on J, with 10 as the count of junction bases outside the gene matches. Counted from cysteine to phenylalanine, this CDR3 has 16 amino acids. Here the CDR3 DNA is all that survives: 48 bases in frame from base 1. The CDR1 and CDR2 encoded by the germline V gene (reference sequence) are MNHNY and SVGAGI. As to this clone: This receptor's antigen is unknown. No qualities accompany the bases; no much larger clone lies one base away.

The sequence is built from TRBV6-6 and TRBJ2-5; 8 central nucleotides agree with TRBD2. The TCR was taken from a woman aged 35 to 70 with stage II squamous cell lung carcinoma. The sample consisted of PBMCs, taken before any cancer treatment. The DNA sequence follows: TGTGCCAGCAGTTCCCTCCCCCGGGGGGGGAAAGAGACCCAGTACTTC. It codes for CASSSLPRGGKETQYF.